The 8 T cell receptor beta chains presented below share a single source sample, sequenced in a study of read filtering for tumor transcriptome and immune sequencing. This library used about 360 ng RNA and molecular barcoded adaptors spanning alpha/delta and beta/gamma chains. TCRdb itself ran the reads through MiXCR, one entry per CDR3 protein. The table lists around 40,000 distinct CDR3 sequences, around 13% of them singletons, with roughly 30% in the top ten. The sequencing sample was made of a population of CD138-negative cells sorted from bone marrow. These TCRs come from a donor at least 40 years old with multiple myeloma.

This clonotype was observed at least ten times. The chain has TRBV7-9 and TRBJ2-7; either TRBD1 or TRBD2 may supply D (5 bases each). The CDR3 contains 12 residues. V was cut by 5 bases and J by 4 bases, with 9 bases left in between. Germline-derived CDR1 and CDR2 are SEHNR and FQNEAQ (reference sequence). In nucleotides, the CDR3 is TGTGCCAGCAGCGGGACCTCATACGAGCAGTACTTC. As protein: CASSGTSYEQYF.

This clonotype was seen repeatedly, ten times or more. This rearrangement joins TRBV20-1 to TRBJ2-3, with D possibly being TRBD2 (5 bases). V was trimmed by 1 base and J by 4 bases, leaving 21 bases between them. The CDR3 consists of 17 residues. In germline, CDR1 is DFQATT, CDR2 SNEGSKA (reference sequence). The chain's CDR3 is CSARAPVGEYGADTQYF. In DNA, the CDR3 is TGCAGTGCTAGAGCACCAGTGGGAGAATATGGTGCAGATACGCAGTATTTT.

In this sample, this clonotype turned up many times. The V gene is TRBV7-6, the J gene TRBJ2-2, with 9 bases matching TRBD2. Germline V gene data show CDR1 as SGHVS and CDR2 as FNYEAQ. V was clipped by 3 bases and J by 5 bases; unmatched bases: 7. The length of the CDR3 is 16 residues. DNA for the CDR3: TGTGCCAGCAGCTTTGGTCTAGCGGGACGGACCGGGGAGCTGTTTTTT. It codes for CASSFGLAGRTGELFF.

The chain couples TRBV29-1 to TRBJ1-5, with D maybe TRBD1 (6 bases). Trimming stripped 3 bases from V and 12 bases from J, with 24 bases between. CDR1 and CDR2 from the germline V gene are SQVTM and ANQGSEA. The CDR3 spans 15 residues. The CDR3 region has the DNA TGCAGCGTTGAGATAGGGGGACCTGGGGCTCAGGTCCAGCATTTT. Protein: CSVEIGGPGAQVQHF.

A note on this clonotype: A much larger clone sits a single nucleotide away, making a read error possible. This CDR3 is CASSFKVGTQGQFF. CDR3 nucleotide sequence: TGTGCCAGCAGCTTCAAGGTTGGGACTCAGGGGCAGTTCTTC. The chain is built from TRBV5-5 and TRBJ2-1; tentative D call: TRBD2 (6 bases). Germline CDR1 reads SGHKS; CDR2 reads YYEKEE (reference sequence). Trimming removed 2 bases at V and 12 bases at J, with 18 bases between. The CDR3 sequence is 14 residues long.

This clonotype was detected only a few times. The chain recombines TRBV5-1 with TRBJ2-6, with D tentatively TRBD1 (5 bases). Trimming left V 3 bases short and J 4 bases short, with 17 bases between. The germline V gene has CDR1 SGHRS and CDR2 YFSETQ. The CDR3 totals 17 residues. The chain's CDR3 is CASSWITDSLGANVLTF. CDR3 DNA sequence: TGCGCCAGCAGCTGGATTACCGACAGTTTGGGGGCCAACGTCCTGACTTTC.

This clonotype was seen many times. The chain uses TRBV11-2 and TRBJ2-7; 12 bases agree with TRBD1. The V and J ends lost 4 bases and 4 bases, in that order; junction bases with no gene match: 5. Germline V CDR1 and CDR2: SGHAT, FQNNGV. The CDR3 has 15 residues. Here the CDR3 reads CASSSQGQGAYEQYF. Written as DNA, the CDR3 is TGTGCCAGCAGCTCCCAGGGACAGGGGGCTTACGAGCAGTACTTC.

This clonotype was recorded at least ten times. CDR3 region: CASNPSGRALKTQYF. The DNA of the CDR3 is TGTGCCAGCAATCCTAGCGGGAGGGCCTTGAAGACCCAGTACTTC. The gene calls are TRBV21-1 and TRBJ2-5; TRBD2 is the table's D call and was not checked against the DNA. TRBV21-1 corresponds to a pseudogene. The CDR3 is made up of 15 amino acids.